This TCR beta chain was captured in a study of identical twins. Germline assignment: CDR1 SGHRS and CDR2 YFSETQ. This CDR3 is built from 14 residues. J lost 6 bases, V lost 4 bases, and 7 bases had no gene match. A universal primer binding site was introduced by template switching. The final cDNA contained unique molecular identifiers. MiXCR, applied by TCRdb to the 5' RACE reads, yields one record per CDR3 protein. The sample has 200,000 to 250,000 distinct CDR3 sequences; under 12% are singletons. The chain uses TRBV5-1 and TRBJ1-2; TRBD1 aligns across 9 bases. This TCR was sampled from a man aged 45-60 years in good health. The sequencing input was memory T cells sorted from blood. The CDR3 DNA reads as TGCGCCAGCAGCCTTAGGACAGGGGAAGATGGCTACACCTTC. This codes for CASSLRTGEDGYTF. Using reference TRBV5-1 and TRBJ1-2 for the parts outside the CDR3, the full variable domain is KAGVTQTPRYLIKTRGQQVTLSCSPISGHRSVSWYQQTPGQGLQFLFEYFSETQRNKGNFPGRFSGRQFSNSRSEMNVSTLELGDSALYLCASSLRTGEDGYTFGSGTRLTVV.